Here is one TCR beta chain with its context. Original data processing: Reference gene primer amplification gave nucleated cell count estimates. The assay was immunoSEQ multiplex PCR, and TCRdb's table has in-frame clones only and misses some. V and J calls and clone size are copied from that table; D and trimming were computed from the DNA. The data show tens of thousands of clones, around 85% seen once. The germline CDR1 and CDR2 sequences are MNHNY and SVGAGI (reference sequence). Between the trimmed V and J ends, which lost 10 bases and 1 base, there was a span of 14 bases. The CDR3 runs 14 residues. These data originate in a study of blood T cell repertoires in COVID-19. Across the whole study: Sites across the United States, Italy and Spain contributed samples from acute and convalescent COVID-19. The cDNA or gDNA used as material had been derived from T cells, B-cell-depleted T cells, or PBMCs.

The TCR originated in an elderly man with acute or convalescent COVID-19. Sequenced sample: peripheral blood. The chain links TRBV6-6 to TRBJ1-5; D is possibly TRBD1 (6 bases). In DNA form, the CDR3 reads TGTGCCACAACCTACAGGGACAGCAATCAGCCCCAGCATTTT. Protein product: CATTYRDSNQPQHF.